This passage covers 2 T cell receptor beta chains from one sample sequenced in a study of shared clonotypes between healthy human individuals. Data came from immunoSEQ multiplex PCR; TCRdb stores just in-frame clones and leaves some out. The repertoire has 730,000 or so clones, approximately 79% of them found once; the top ten carry approximately 1.8%. The sample comprised memory CD4+ T cells sorted from blood. The subset was: CD45RA-negative fraction. The receptor set was obtained from a woman between 25 and 40 years old in good health.

The V call is TRBV5-8, the J call TRBJ2-1, with TRBD2 matching over 9 bases. Trimming cost V 4 bases and J 1 base; bases outside gene matches: 6. Germline V gene data show CDR1 as SGHTS and CDR2 as YDEGEE. The CDR3 runs to 16 residues. The CDR3 sequence: CASSRGGLASYNEQFF. The CDR3 bases are TGTGCCAGCAGCCGTGGGGGACTAGCTTCCTACAATGAGCAGTTCTTC.

V usage is TRBV27 and J usage is TRBJ2-1; the match to TRBD1 covers 10 bases. The ends lost 5 bases at V and 7 bases at J; junction bases unmatched: 11. The CDR3 sequence is 16 residues long. Germline loops: CDR1 MNHEY, CDR2 SMNVEV (reference sequence). The CDR3 reads CASSHSRQGARNEQFF. For the CDR3, the DNA is TGTGCCAGCAGTCATAGCCGACAGGGGGCTCGGAATGAGCAGTTCTTC.